Listed below are T cell receptor beta chains from one sample, sequenced in a study of cytomegalovirus exposure and HLA in healthy donors. Using immunoSEQ multiplex PCR, the repertoire was profiled, and TCRdb retains in-frame clones only, with some absent. The sample lists around 120,000 clones, roughly 79% occurring once. The sequenced material came from PBMCs. The source of these receptors is a woman between 25 and 40 years old in good health and CMV-seronegative. Both conserved end residues are part of each CDR3. The D gene is left open where the match is weak. Some rows mark clone size as missing; the rest say once, few, many or name a class of expanded clone.

clone_size	v_call	cdr3_length	d_call	j_call	cdr3_aa	cdr3_nt
-	TRBV5-1	13	TRBD1	TRBJ2-1	CASSRGQNNELFF	TGCGCCAGCAGCCGGGGACAGAACAATGAGCTGTTCTTC
-	TRBV2	14	TRBD1	TRBJ1-3	CASRAGQGGNTIYF	TGTGCCAGCAGAGCTGGACAGGGGGGAAACACCATATATTTT
once	TRBV27	16	TRBD1	TRBJ1-5	CASSLTGTDSNQPQHF	TGTGCCAGCAGTTTAACCGGGACAGATAGCAATCAGCCCCAGCATTTT
-	TRBV6-5	15	-	TRBJ1-2	CASSYRDTDPYGYTF	TGTGCCAGCAGTTACAGGGACACCGACCCTTATGGCTACACCTTC
-	TRBV19	16	TRBD1	TRBJ1-4	CASRDRGSPTNEKLFF	TGTGCCAGTAGGGACAGGGGGTCCCCAACTAATGAAAAACTGTTTTTT
-	TRBV11-2	15	TRBD1	TRBJ2-3	CASSLGTGATDTQYF	TGTGCCAGCAGCTTAGGGACAGGGGCCACAGATACGCAGTATTTT
-	TRBV19	16	TRBD1	TRBJ1-5	CASTTGGELSNQPQHF	TGTGCCAGTACCACAGGGGGCGAGCTTAGCAATCAGCCCCAGCATTTT
-	TRBV4-1	16	TRBD2	TRBJ2-1	CASTPGGSGRGNEQFF	TGCGCCAGCACCCCAGGTGGAAGCGGGAGAGGGAATGAGCAGTTCTTC
-	TRBV15	16	TRBD2	TRBJ2-3	CATSTRTSGSPDTQYF	TGTGCCACCAGCACCCGGACTAGCGGGAGCCCAGATACGCAGTATTTT
-	TRBV7-8	16	-	TRBJ1-1	CASSQSGGVMDTEAFF	TGTGCCAGCAGCCAAAGCGGGGGGGTGATGGACACTGAAGCTTTCTTT